A single TCR beta chain is shown here with its context. This CDR3 contains 12 residues. Germline V gene lookup returns CDR1 MNHNS and CDR2 SASEGT. These data belong to a study of cytomegalovirus exposure and HLA in healthy donors. Using immunoSEQ multiplex PCR, the repertoire was profiled, and TCRdb retains in-frame clones only, with some absent. The data contain around 55,000 clones, around nine tenths of them singletons. The specimen was PBMCs. This chain connects TRBV6-1 to TRBJ2-7; 8 bases map to TRBD1. The TCR originated in a man between 18 and 29 years old in good health and CMV-seronegative. The DNA for the CDR3 is TGTGCTGCGGGACAGGTGGGATTGGAGCAGTACTTC. Translating it yields CAAGQVGLEQYF.